The entry below describes one TCR beta chain. The germline CDR1 and CDR2 sequences are SEHNR and FQNEAQ (reference sequence). Trimming took 1 base from V and 2 from J; bases not matched to a gene: 5. This CDR3 is built from 15 residues. The data were produced by immunoSEQ multiplex PCR, yet TCRdb's version contains in-frame clones alone and is incomplete. The sample includes approximately 240,000 clones, around 87% of them seen just once. The data originate from a study of blood T cell repertoires in COVID-19. On the study more broadly: Sites across the United States, Italy and Spain contributed samples from acute and convalescent COVID-19.

The chain has TRBV7-9 and TRBJ2-7; 7 bases map to TRBD2. The origin of this receptor is a woman aged 25 to 45 with acute COVID-19. The sample comprised PBMCs or T cells enriched from blood (not recorded which). CDR3 DNA: TGTGCCAGCAGCTTAGTCGAGCGGGATCCCTACGAGCAGTACTTC. Amino acid sequence: CASSLVERDPYEQYF.